This record covers a single TCR beta chain. Its ends do not fully match the called genes, so a read error is possible. This sample was taken from a study of blood T cell repertoires in COVID-19. Study in general: The origin of the acute and convalescent COVID-19 samples was the United States, Italy and Spain. The analysed material was cDNA or gDNA that came from T cells, B-cell-depleted T cells, or PBMCs.

The CDR3 consists of 13 residues. Germline CDR1 reads MDHEN; CDR2 reads SYDVKM. The authors' processing: Reference gene primers were amplified, and this amplification served to estimate nucleated cell counts. Using immunoSEQ multiplex PCR, the repertoire was profiled, and TCRdb retains in-frame clones only, with some absent. V and J calls and clone size are given by that table; D and trimming were obtained from the DNA. The table lists approximately 70,000 clones, 70% to 85% of them singletons, with about 0.8% in the top ten. Sequencing was performed on peripheral blood. The TCR comes from a woman between 70 and 85 years old with acute or convalescent COVID-19. The chain uses TRBV28 and TRBJ2-7; 11 bases are shared with TRBD1. CDR3 nucleotide sequence: TGTGTCAGCGGTTTAGGACAGGGGGCACGGGAGTACTTC. Amino acid sequence: CVSGLGQGAREYF.